The 15 T cell receptor beta chains given below trace back to one sample, sequenced in a study of blood T cell repertoires in COVID-19. TCRdb's copy holds only in-frame clones and misses some; the assay was immunoSEQ multiplex PCR. The table lists more than 95,000 clones, about 75% of them singletons. Sequenced material: peripheral blood. The receptors were sampled from a woman between 65 and 79 years old with acute or convalescent COVID-19.

J is TRBJ1-1 and V is TRBV7-2; tentatively, D is TRBD1 (6 bases). The CDR3 spans 16 residues. The germline V gene has CDR1 SGHTA and CDR2 FQGNSA. V gave up 2 bases and J gave up 0 bases, with 13 bases separating them. CDR3 region: CASSLKSGEMNTEAFF. The CDR3 nucleotides read TGTGCCAGCAGCTTAAAATCAGGGGAAATGAACACTGAAGCTTTCTTT.

The V call is TRBV10-2, the J call TRBJ2-7; D may be TRBD2 (6 bases). Germline V gives CDR1 WSHSY, CDR2 SAAADI. The CDR3 runs 13 residues. V lost 11 bases and J lost 5, with 19 bases in between. The CDR3 here is CASRGGSRDEQYF. The CDR3 DNA reads TGCGCCTCGCGGGGTGGGTCCCGCGACGAGCAGTACTTC.

V is TRBV5-4 and J is TRBJ1-3, with a possible D match to TRBD1 (6 bases). The CDR3 covers 15 residues. CDR1 and CDR2 from the germline V gene are SGHNT and YYREEE (reference sequence). The germline V and J ends were trimmed by 1 base and 6 bases, with 14 bases remaining between them. Here the CDR3 reads CASSLPGQRENTIYF. The CDR3 nucleotides read TGTGCCAGCAGCTTGCCGGGACAAAGGGAAAACACCATATATTTT.

The V and J genes are TRBV6-6 and TRBJ1-5; the D gene is possibly TRBD1 (6 bases). The CDR3 sequence is 19 residues long. The V gene lost 6 bases and the J gene lost 0 bases, with 24 bases spanning the gap. CDR1 and CDR2 (germline): MNHNY, SVGAGI (reference sequence). The CDR3 is CASSFLSGTSDSSNQPQHF. CDR3 DNA: TGTGCCAGCAGCTTTCTCTCCGGGACAAGTGATAGTAGCAATCAGCCCCAGCATTTT.

This clone appeared a single time. In nucleotides, the CDR3 is TGCAGCGTTACGACAGGGACTAACTATGGCTACACCTTC. Residues: CSVTTGTNYGYTF. This chain joins TRBV29-1 and TRBJ1-2; 7 bases agree with TRBD1. Germline V gene lookup returns CDR1 SQVTM and CDR2 ANQGSEA. The junction had 3 bases not matched to a gene; V was cut back by 5 bases and J by 0 bases. The CDR3 contains 13 residues.

The chain joins TRBV2 to TRBJ2-7; maybe TRBD1 (6 bases). From germline, CDR1 is SNHLY and CDR2 FYNNEI. The CDR3 consists of 16 residues. V was cut by 6 bases and J by 7 bases, with 25 bases left in between. CDR3 coding DNA: TGTGCCAGCAGGGAGGCCCTAGGGGACAAGAGGTGGGAGCAGTACTTC. This codes for CASREALGDKRWEQYF. The full variable domain, rest sourced from reference TRBV2 and TRBJ2-7, is EPEVTQTPSHQVTQMGQEVILRCVPISNHLYFYWYRQILGQKVEFLVSFYNNEISEKSEIFDDQFSVERPDGSNFTLKIRSTKLEDSAMYFCASREALGDKRWEQYFGPGTRLTVT.

The rearrangement links TRBV30 to TRBJ2-1, with 13 bases fitting TRBD2. Trimming at V came to 8 bases and at J to 6 bases, leaving 7 bases not matched to a gene. The germline CDR1 and CDR2 sequences are GTSNPN and SVGIG (reference sequence). This CDR3 has 14 amino acids. In nucleotides, the CDR3 is TGTGCCGGGAAAACTAGCGGGGGGGCCAATGAGCAGTTCTTC. Translation: CAGKTSGGANEQFF.

The table lists this clone with a count of one. This chain links TRBV5-4 with TRBJ2-3; possible D gene TRBD2, 5 bases. V dropped 4 bases and J dropped 2 bases, with 14 bases sitting between them. CDR3 length: 15 residues. The V gene's germline CDR1 is SGHNT and CDR2 YYREEE (reference sequence). For the CDR3, the DNA is TGTGCCAGCAGCCCCCGGGGTAAAGACACAGATACGCAGTATTTT. Its translation: CASSPRGKDTDTQYF.

This clone has only a few counts. The chain couples TRBV5-1 to TRBJ1-2; no firm D call. Trimming removed 0 bases at V and 7 bases at J, with 10 bases between. CDR1 is SGHRS, CDR2 YFSETQ, per germline. The CDR3 is 13 amino acids. CDR3: CASSLGPGLGYTF. CDR3 nucleotides: TGCGCCAGCAGCTTGGGGCCTGGCCTTGGCTACACCTTC.

This chain uses TRBV3-1 (or the pseudogene TRBV3-2) with TRBJ1-5; D not certain. Germline CDR1 reads LGHDT; CDR2 reads YNNKEL (reference sequence). This CDR3 has 13 residues. Trimming shortened V by 1 base and J by 4 bases, and 5 bases separated the two germline ends. The chain's CDR3 is CASSQGENQPQHF. CDR3 DNA: TGTGCCAGCAGCCAAGGGGAGAATCAGCCCCAGCATTTT.

V and J are TRBV29-1 and TRBJ2-3; 11 bases match TRBD2. Losses at the gene ends were 3 bases for V and 2 bases for J; bases not matched to a gene: 10. The CDR3 is made up of 17 amino acids. In germline, CDR1 is SQVTM, CDR2 ANQGSEA. The CDR3 DNA sequence: TGCAGCGTTGAGGTCGGGGCTAGCGGGGGGTTCACAGATACGCAGTATTTT. Translation: CSVEVGASGGFTDTQYF.

CDR3: CASSFIGTGYGELFF. The CDR3 bases are TGCGCCAGCAGTTTCATAGGGACAGGGTACGGGGAGCTGTTTTTT. The J gene is TRBJ2-2, the V gene TRBV5-1, with TRBD1 matching 9 bases. The CDR3 has 15 residues. Germline assignment: CDR1 SGHRS and CDR2 YFSETQ. After removal of 5 bases from V and 7 bases from J, the junction contained 9 bases not matched to a gene.

This clone has only one observation. The chain employs TRBV19 and TRBJ2-3; perhaps TRBD2 as D (6 bases). V was trimmed by 6 bases and J by 5 bases, leaving 15 bases between them. The CDR3 sequence is 14 residues long. CDR1 LNHDA and CDR2 SQIVND come from the germline V gene (reference sequence). The CDR3 sequence: CASRGGPLEDTQYF. CDR3 DNA: TGTGCCAGTAGGGGGGGACCCTTAGAAGATACGCAGTATTTT.

This clone was found once. The V call is TRBV13, the J call TRBJ2-1, with TRBD1 matching over 12 bases. In germline, CDR1 is PRHDT, CDR2 FYEKMQ (reference sequence). The CDR3 runs to 16 residues. J was trimmed by 2 bases and V by 4 bases; bases with no gene match: 3. This CDR3 is CASSSGTGGAYNEQFF. CDR3 DNA sequence: TGTGCCAGCAGCTCTGGGACAGGGGGCGCCTACAATGAGCAGTTCTTC.

The sample holds many counts of this clone. The chain has TRBV6-6 and TRBJ1-1, with a weak D call TRBD1 (6 bases). Germline CDR1 reads MNHNY; CDR2 reads SVGAGI (reference sequence). The CDR3 has 13 amino acids. The ends were cut back, 6 bases at V and 2 bases at J, with 10 bases in the middle. CDR3 coding DNA: TGTGCCAGCAGGCCGGACAGCAACACTGAAGCTTTCTTT. Its protein is CASRPDSNTEAFF.